These T cell receptor beta chains were read from a single sample in a study of identical twins. One entry per CDR3 protein, called by TCRdb with MiXCR from the 5' RACE reads. This sample has 700,000 or so distinct CDR3 sequences; 8.5% to 9.5% occur once, and the top ten carry roughly 0.9%. These data were also filed under a second study, of yellow fever vaccine responses in identical twins.

The specimen was PBMCs. Receptors originate from a woman aged 18-35 years in good health. Each CDR3 is given with its conserved first and last residue. A D gene is named only where the DNA matches it firmly. Rows may omit the clone size; those that give it use once, few, many or a size class.

v_call: TRBV29-1
j_call: TRBJ2-3
d_call: TRBD2
clone_size: few
cdr3_nt: TGCAGCGTCGACCTAGCGGGAGTCAGAGATACGCAGTATTTT
cdr3_aa: CSVDLAGVRDTQYF

v_call: TRBV3-1
j_call: TRBJ1-6
d_call: TRBD1
clone_size: .
cdr3_nt: TGTGCCAGCAGCCAAGATTTGGGACAGACTCTTAATTCACCCCTCCACTTT
cdr3_aa: CASSQDLGQTLNSPLHF

v_call: TRBV6-1
j_call: TRBJ2-2
d_call: TRBD1
clone_size: many
cdr3_nt: TGTGCCAGCAGTAAAACAGGGGACACCGGGGAGCTGTTTTTT
cdr3_aa: CASSKTGDTGELFF

v_call: TRBV6-2/TRBV6-3
j_call: TRBJ1-6
d_call: .
clone_size: .
cdr3_nt: TGTGCCAGCAGTTACCGGAGGGGGTATAATTCACCCCTCCACTTT
cdr3_aa: CASSYRRGYNSPLHF

v_call: TRBV7-9
j_call: TRBJ2-1
d_call: TRBD2
clone_size: few
cdr3_nt: TGTGCCAGCAGCCGTCCTAGCGGGAGGCACAATGAGCAGTTCTTC
cdr3_aa: CASSRPSGRHNEQFF

v_call: TRBV7-2
j_call: TRBJ2-3
d_call: .
clone_size: many
cdr3_nt: TGTGCCAGCAGCTTGGACTCCTTTGATACGCAGTATTTT
cdr3_aa: CASSLDSFDTQYF

v_call: TRBV9
j_call: TRBJ2-1
d_call: TRBD1
clone_size: few
cdr3_nt: TGTGCCAGCAGCTCAGGACAGGGGGCGAGGTACAATGAGCAGTTCTTC
cdr3_aa: CASSSGQGARYNEQFF

v_call: TRBV9
j_call: TRBJ2-7
d_call: .
clone_size: few
cdr3_nt: TGTGCCAGCAGCGGTCAGGGCGGCGAGCAGTACTTC
cdr3_aa: CASSGQGGEQYF

v_call: TRBV5-5
j_call: TRBJ2-3
d_call: .
clone_size: .
cdr3_nt: TGTGCCAGCAGCCTGACGGTCAGGGCCGATACGCAGTATTTT
cdr3_aa: CASSLTVRADTQYF

v_call: TRBV4-2
j_call: TRBJ2-2
d_call: .
clone_size: .
cdr3_nt: TGTGCCAGCAGCCAAGCTAGGGGGCGGGACGGGGAGCTGTTTTTT
cdr3_aa: CASSQARGRDGELFF

v_call: TRBV5-1
j_call: TRBJ2-7
d_call: .
clone_size: many
cdr3_nt: TGCGCCAGCAGCCCCGGGGGTCTTACCTACGAGCAGTACTTC
cdr3_aa: CASSPGGLTYEQYF

v_call: TRBV29-1
j_call: TRBJ1-2
d_call: .
clone_size: few
cdr3_nt: TGCAGCGTTGGGGGTTCAGGGGCCAACTATGGCTACACCTTC
cdr3_aa: CSVGGSGANYGYTF

v_call: TRBV20-1
j_call: TRBJ2-1
d_call: TRBD2
clone_size: few
cdr3_nt: TGCAGTGCTGGGGGGAGACTAGCGGGAGTAGGTGAGCAGTTCTTC
cdr3_aa: CSAGGRLAGVGEQFF